The rows below give T cell receptor beta chains drawn from one sample of a study of T-cell memory formation after mild COVID-19. TCRdb re-called the 5' RACE reads with MiXCR, one entry per CDR3 protein. The data contain about 290,000 distinct CDR3 sequences, about 15% of them seen just once; the ten biggest clones take up around 23%. Input material: PBMCs or a T cell subset sorted from them (not recorded which). The receptors come from a man between 18 and 35 years old who had mild COVID-19 (a few samples of this study predate the infection). Cell type and time point are not known. The CDR3 runs from the conserved cysteine through the conserved F or W. D genes are given only for firm matches. Not every row has a clone size; where given, it reads once, few, many or a size class.

abundance,v_gene,d_gene,j_gene,CDR3aa,CDR3nt
many,TRBV7-9,-,TRBJ2-7,CASSFTGGGHEQYF,TGTGCCAGCAGTTTTACAGGAGGGGGCCACGAGCAGTACTTC
-,TRBV19,TRBD1,TRBJ2-7,CASSPTGAAEQYF,TGTGCCAGTAGTCCAACAGGGGCTGCCGAGCAGTACTTC
-,TRBV5-1,-,TRBJ1-2,CASSPLDTYGYTF,TGCGCCAGCAGCCCGTTGGACACCTATGGCTACACCTTC
few,TRBV4-3,TRBD1,TRBJ2-7,CASSHGQGAYEQYF,TGCGCCAGCAGCCACGGACAGGGGGCCTACGAGCAGTACTTC
few,TRBV4-1,-,TRBJ2-5,CASSQDLDSLFQETQYF,TGCGCCAGCAGCCAAGATCTAGACAGTTTATTCCAAGAGACCCAGTACTTC
many,TRBV9,-,TRBJ2-3,CASSVHPADTQYF,TGTGCCAGCAGCGTCCACCCCGCAGATACGCAGTATTTT
many,TRBV19,TRBD1,TRBJ2-1,CATRTGYIGEQFF,TGTGCCACTCGGACAGGGTATATTGGTGAGCAGTTCTTC
-,TRBV5-1,TRBD1,TRBJ2-5,CASSVDRNQETQYF,TGCGCCAGCAGTGTGGACAGGAACCAAGAGACCCAGTACTTC
-,TRBV10-2,-,TRBJ2-2,CASRKLASLTGELFF,TGCGCCAGCAGGAAGTTAGCCTCGCTCACCGGGGAGCTGTTTTTT
-,TRBV10-3,-,TRBJ2-5,CATTGGGRETQYF,TGTGCCACCACAGGGGGGGGGCGAGAGACCCAGTACTTC
few,TRBV3-1,-,TRBJ1-5,CASSQGGGVDQPQHF,TGTGCCAGCAGCCAAGGGGGAGGGGTCGATCAGCCCCAGCATTTT